A single sample is the source of the 17 T cell receptor beta chains below, sequenced in a study of shared clonotypes between healthy human individuals. Data came from immunoSEQ multiplex PCR; TCRdb stores just in-frame clones and leaves some out. The sample includes roughly 660,000 clones, about 92% of them seen just once. The sequencing sample was made of memory CD8+ T cells from PBMCs. Subset noted: CD45RO+ cells pooled with CCR7-negative TemRA cells. Source of these receptors: a man between 18 and 35 years old in good health. Some clones in this sample may be carry-over from other donors' samples.

The chain recombines TRBV6-1 with TRBJ1-1; 8 bases are shared with TRBD1. The trim removed 6 bases at V and 4 bases at J, leaving 7 bases unmatched. The CDR3 loop spans 14 amino acids. Looked up from germline, CDR1 is MNHNS and CDR2 is SASEGT. Here the CDR3 reads CASSRTGLATEAFF. The CDR3 DNA sequence: TGTGCCAGCAGCCGGACAGGGTTGGCCACTGAAGCTTTCTTT.

J is TRBJ2-7 and V is TRBV6-5, with D tentatively TRBD2 (7 bases). Germline-derived CDR1 and CDR2 are MNHEY and SVGAGI. The ends were cut back, 7 bases at V and 0 bases at J, with 16 bases in the middle. This CDR3 region has 15 residues. The chain's CDR3 is CASTSGGASSYEQYF. In DNA form, the CDR3 reads TGTGCCAGCACCTCTGGGGGGGCCAGCTCCTACGAGCAGTACTTC.

This sequence joins TRBV4-1 and TRBJ2-3; no reliable D call. Between the trimmed V and J ends, which lost 6 bases and 1 base, there was a span of 11 bases. CDR3 length: 14 residues. The germline gives CDR1 MGHRA, CDR2 YSYEKL. CDR3 loop: CASSAAPGTDTQYF. CDR3 in DNA: TGCGCCAGCAGTGCCGCCCCCGGCACAGATACGCAGTATTTT.

This CDR3 reads CASSWALAGLNTGELFF. As DNA, the CDR3 is TGTGCCAGCAGTTGGGCCCTAGCGGGGTTAAACACCGGGGAGCTGTTTTTT. V gene TRBV27 combines with J gene TRBJ2-2; 9 nucleotides align to TRBD2. Germline CDR1 is MNHEY and CDR2 is SMNVEV (reference sequence). V dropped 4 bases and J dropped 2; count of bases not matched to a gene: 8. This CDR3 has 17 amino acids.

The genes are TRBV28 and TRBJ2-5; 8 positions agree with TRBD2. The junction had 15 bases not matched to a gene; V was cut back by 3 bases and J by 0 bases. Per the germline V gene, CDR1 is MDHEN and CDR2 is SYDVKM. This CDR3 comprises 19 residues. The DNA of the CDR3 is TGTGCCAGCAGTTTCGAGACTAGCGTCAAGGGACTATACCAAGAGACCCAGTACTTC. Its translation is CASSFETSVKGLYQETQYF.

The V gene is TRBV18, the J gene TRBJ2-5; 9 bases are shared with TRBD1. CDR1 is KGHSH and CDR2 is LQKENI in the germline V gene. V lost 3 bases and J lost 5; bases outside the gene matches: 10. The CDR3 runs to 16 residues. CDR3 DNA: TGTGCCAGCTCACCTTACCGGGACAGGGCTGGGGAGACCCAGTACTTC. It encodes CASSPYRDRAGETQYF.

The V gene is TRBV27, the J gene TRBJ2-7; 11 nucleotides match TRBD2. Unmatched junction bases numbered 7, after V lost 6 bases and J lost 3 bases. Germline V gene data show CDR1 as MNHEY and CDR2 as SMNVEV (reference sequence). This CDR3 has 15 amino acids. The CDR3 DNA sequence: TGTGCCAGCAGCGAACGACTAGCGGGAATCTACGAGCAGTACTTC. It translates to CASSERLAGIYEQYF.

V is TRBV6-5 and J is TRBJ2-7; 13 bases map to TRBD2. CDR1 MNHEY and CDR2 SVGAGI come from the germline V gene. Trimming at V came to 4 bases and at J to 2 bases, leaving 5 bases not matched to a gene. The CDR3 has 16 amino acids. The CDR3 DNA is TGTGCCAGCAGTTTCGGGACTAGCGGGACCGCCTACGAGCAGTACTTC. Encoded protein: CASSFGTSGTAYEQYF.

The rearrangement uses TRBV4-3 and TRBJ2-3, with TRBD2 matching 9 bases. Germline V gives CDR1 LGHNA, CDR2 YSLEER. Losses at the gene ends were 4 bases for V and 3 bases for J; bases not matched to a gene: 11. The CDR3 loop spans 17 amino acids. The CDR3 nucleotides read TGCGCCAGCAGCCTAGATTTGGGGACTAGCCGGACAGATACGCAGTATTTT. Protein product: CASSLDLGTSRTDTQYF.

The chain is built from TRBV11-2 and TRBJ2-1, with D hard to call. The CDR3 sequence is 13 residues long. Germline loops: CDR1 SGHAT, CDR2 FQNNGV. Trimming stripped 1 base from V and 4 bases from J, with 5 bases between. The CDR3 reads CASSLVAYNEQFF. CDR3 DNA sequence: TGTGCCAGCAGCTTAGTAGCTTACAATGAGCAGTTCTTC.

The rearrangement links TRBV27 to TRBJ2-7, with D tentatively TRBD2 (5 bases). The CDR3 extends over 16 amino acids. The V and J ends lost 6 bases and 5 bases respectively, with 23 bases between them. The germline V gene encodes CDR1 MNHEY and CDR2 SMNVEV (reference sequence). The CDR3: CASSPLDRPGIHEQYF. Here the CDR3 DNA reads TGTGCCAGCAGCCCGCTAGACCGCCCGGGGATCCACGAGCAGTACTTC.

This chain uses TRBV29-1 with TRBJ2-7; TRBD2 aligns across 7 bases. The germline V gene encodes CDR1 SQVTM and CDR2 ANQGSEA. This CDR3 has 14 residues. After removal of 4 bases from V and 2 bases from J, the junction contained 8 bases not matched to a gene. DNA of the CDR3: TGCAGCGTTGCTGGGGGGGAGAGGACCTACGAGCAGTACTTC. The encoded protein is CSVAGGERTYEQYF.

This sequence joins TRBV28 and TRBJ2-1, with D perhaps TRBD2 (7 bases). Germline CDR1 MDHEN, CDR2 SYDVKM. This CDR3 contains 15 residues. V gave up 5 bases and J gave up 9 bases, with 20 bases separating them. CDR3: CASSLHGIGGGEQFF. CDR3 nucleotide sequence: TGTGCCAGCAGTCTCCACGGGATAGGGGGGGGTGAGCAGTTCTTC.

The chain links TRBV6-4 to TRBJ2-6; D unclear. The V gene lost 7 bases and the J gene lost 0 bases, with 7 bases spanning the gap. The germline gives CDR1 MRHNA, CDR2 SNTAGT. This CDR3 comprises 14 residues. The DNA of the CDR3 is TGTGCCAGCATCCTGGACTCTGGGGCCAACGTCCTGACTTTC. Its translation is CASILDSGANVLTF.

The rearrangement uses TRBV28 and TRBJ2-1; TRBD2 agrees at 9 bases. This CDR3 spans 16 amino acids. V gave up 7 bases and J gave up 8 bases; unmatched junction bases: 15. Germline values: CDR1 MDHEN, CDR2 SYDVKM. CDR3 DNA: TGTGCCAGCAAAGGCCAGCGGGAGGTCGAAAAGGATGAGCAGTTCTTC. Its translation is CASKGQREVEKDEQFF.

This sequence joins TRBV7-9 and TRBJ1-2; D not resolved. V dropped 6 bases and J dropped 8 bases, with 13 bases sitting between them. The CDR3 extends over 12 amino acids. Germline loops: CDR1 SEHNR, CDR2 FQNEAQ (reference sequence). CDR3 coding DNA: TGTGCCAGCAGTCCTCCGGGTGGGGGCTACACCTTC. Residues: CASSPPGGGYTF. Full variable domain (remainder filled in from reference TRBV7-9 and TRBJ1-2): DTGVSQNPRHKITKRGQNVTFRCDPISEHNRLYWYRQTLGQGPEFLTYFQNEAQLEKSRLLSDRFSAERPKGSFSTLEIQRTEQGDSAMYLCASSPPGGGYTFGSGTRLTVV.

The rearrangement links TRBV29-1 to TRBJ1-1; unclear D gene. Germline-derived CDR1 and CDR2 are SQVTM and ANQGSEA. The CDR3 is 12 amino acids. Trimming took off 4 bases at V and 0 bases at J, with 6 bases between the two ends. The CDR3: CSVVVLNTEAFF. The CDR3 region has the DNA TGCAGCGTTGTAGTCCTGAACACTGAAGCTTTCTTT.